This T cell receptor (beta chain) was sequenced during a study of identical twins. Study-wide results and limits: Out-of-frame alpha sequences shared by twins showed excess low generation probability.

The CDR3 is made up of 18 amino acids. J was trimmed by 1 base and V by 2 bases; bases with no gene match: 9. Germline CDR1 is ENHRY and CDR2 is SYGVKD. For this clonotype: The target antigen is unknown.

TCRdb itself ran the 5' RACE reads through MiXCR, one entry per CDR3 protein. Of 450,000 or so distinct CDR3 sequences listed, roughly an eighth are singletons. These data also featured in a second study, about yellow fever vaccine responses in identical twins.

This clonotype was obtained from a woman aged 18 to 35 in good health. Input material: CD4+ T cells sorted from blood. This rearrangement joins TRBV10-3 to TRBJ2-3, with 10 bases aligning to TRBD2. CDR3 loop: CAISEPQLAGIGTDTQYF. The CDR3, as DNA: TGTGCCATCAGTGAGCCACAACTAGCGGGGATTGGCACAGATACGCAGTATTTT.